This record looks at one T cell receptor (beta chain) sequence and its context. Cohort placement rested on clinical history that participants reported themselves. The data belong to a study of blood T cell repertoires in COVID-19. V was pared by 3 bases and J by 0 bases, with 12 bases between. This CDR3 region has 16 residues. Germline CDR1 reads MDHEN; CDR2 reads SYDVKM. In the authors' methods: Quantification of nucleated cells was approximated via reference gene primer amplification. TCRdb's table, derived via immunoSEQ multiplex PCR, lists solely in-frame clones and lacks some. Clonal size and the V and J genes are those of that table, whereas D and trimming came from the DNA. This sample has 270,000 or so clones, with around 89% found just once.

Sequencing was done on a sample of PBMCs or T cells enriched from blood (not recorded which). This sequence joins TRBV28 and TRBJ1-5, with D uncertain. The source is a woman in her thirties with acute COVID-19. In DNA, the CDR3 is TGTGCCAGCAGTTTGGGCAGCAGTTATAGCAATCAGCCCCAGCATTTT. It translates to CASSLGSSYSNQPQHF.